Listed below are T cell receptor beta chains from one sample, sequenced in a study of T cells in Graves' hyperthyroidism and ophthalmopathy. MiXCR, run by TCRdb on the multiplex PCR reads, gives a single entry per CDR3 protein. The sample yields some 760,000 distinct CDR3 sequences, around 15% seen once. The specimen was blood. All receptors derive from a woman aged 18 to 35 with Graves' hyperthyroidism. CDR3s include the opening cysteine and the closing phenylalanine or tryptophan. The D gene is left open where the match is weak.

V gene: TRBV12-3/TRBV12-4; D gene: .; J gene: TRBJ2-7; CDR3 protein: CASSLSPYEQYF
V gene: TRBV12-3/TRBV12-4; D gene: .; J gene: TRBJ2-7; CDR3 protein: CASTWAAEGYEQYF
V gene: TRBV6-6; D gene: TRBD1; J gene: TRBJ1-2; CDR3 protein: CASSYSTGGRYGYTF
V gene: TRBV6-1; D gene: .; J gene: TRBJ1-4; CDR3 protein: CASSEIEATNEKLFF
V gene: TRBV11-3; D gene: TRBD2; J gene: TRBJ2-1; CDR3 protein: CASSSESGRVNNEQFF
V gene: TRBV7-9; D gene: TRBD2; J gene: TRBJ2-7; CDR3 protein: CASSQRRREGYNEQYF
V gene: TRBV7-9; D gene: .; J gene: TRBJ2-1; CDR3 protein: CASSLEGVYNEQFF
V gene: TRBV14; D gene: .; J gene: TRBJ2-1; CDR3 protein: CTSSQDFGSVSYNEQFF
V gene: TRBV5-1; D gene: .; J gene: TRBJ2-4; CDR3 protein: CASSPRAGVKNIQYF
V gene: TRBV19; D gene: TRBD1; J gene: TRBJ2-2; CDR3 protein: CASSIGGTENTGELFF
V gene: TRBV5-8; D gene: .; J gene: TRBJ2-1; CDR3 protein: CASSPRYDSNEQFF
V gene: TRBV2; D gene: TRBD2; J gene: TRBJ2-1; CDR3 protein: CASLLAGGNEQFF
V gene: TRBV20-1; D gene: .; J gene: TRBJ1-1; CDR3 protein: CSALKGGNTEAFF
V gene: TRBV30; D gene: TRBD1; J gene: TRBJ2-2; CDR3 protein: CAWSGQGPGELFF
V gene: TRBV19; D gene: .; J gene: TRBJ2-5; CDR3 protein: CASSETETYQGTQYF
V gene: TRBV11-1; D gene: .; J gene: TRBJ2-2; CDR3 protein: CASSLEGFGGELFF
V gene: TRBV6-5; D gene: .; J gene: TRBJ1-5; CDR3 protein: CASSYRGGDNQPQHF
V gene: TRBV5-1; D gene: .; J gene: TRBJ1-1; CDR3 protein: CASSLVAGPNTEAFF
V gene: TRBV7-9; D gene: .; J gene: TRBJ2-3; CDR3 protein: CASSSRGRGRRTSTDTQYF
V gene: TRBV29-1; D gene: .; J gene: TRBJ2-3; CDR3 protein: CSVEGSTDTQYF
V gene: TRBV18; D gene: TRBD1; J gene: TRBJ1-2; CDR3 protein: CASSPSSPIDRGFGYTF
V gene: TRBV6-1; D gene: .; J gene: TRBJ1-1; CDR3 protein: CASSPGGTPMNTEAFF
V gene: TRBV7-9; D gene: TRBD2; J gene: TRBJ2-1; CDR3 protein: CASSLVRLAGVCYEQFF
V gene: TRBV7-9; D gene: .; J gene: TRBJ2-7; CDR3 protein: CASSSSWESYEQYF
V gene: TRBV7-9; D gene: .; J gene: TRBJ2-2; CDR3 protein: CASSTVQPTGELFF
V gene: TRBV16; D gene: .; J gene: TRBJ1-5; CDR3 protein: CASSPRGRSAAQHF
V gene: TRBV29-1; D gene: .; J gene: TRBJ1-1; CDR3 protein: CSVEVRGLNTEAFF
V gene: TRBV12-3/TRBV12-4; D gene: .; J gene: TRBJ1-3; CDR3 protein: CASSYRGVTGNTIYF
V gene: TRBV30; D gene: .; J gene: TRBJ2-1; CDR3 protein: CAWTGPGAAYNEQFF
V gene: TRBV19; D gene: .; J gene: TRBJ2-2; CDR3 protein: CASSLGAQSTGELFF
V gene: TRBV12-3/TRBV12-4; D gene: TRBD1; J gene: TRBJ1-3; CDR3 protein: CASRRGQGGELLFGNTIYF
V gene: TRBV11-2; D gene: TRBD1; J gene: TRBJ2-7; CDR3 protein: CASSDGQGLFSEQYF
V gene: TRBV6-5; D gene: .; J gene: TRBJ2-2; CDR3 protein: CASSYSGFTGELFF
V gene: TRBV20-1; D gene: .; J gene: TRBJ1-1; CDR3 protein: CSPRVGTEAFF
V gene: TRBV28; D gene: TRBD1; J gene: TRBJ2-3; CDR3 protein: CASRLPTGSQVTQYF
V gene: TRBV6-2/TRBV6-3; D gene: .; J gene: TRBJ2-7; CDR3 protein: CASSYRGRVYEQYF
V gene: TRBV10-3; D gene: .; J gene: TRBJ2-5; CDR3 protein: CAISESWTPSETQYF